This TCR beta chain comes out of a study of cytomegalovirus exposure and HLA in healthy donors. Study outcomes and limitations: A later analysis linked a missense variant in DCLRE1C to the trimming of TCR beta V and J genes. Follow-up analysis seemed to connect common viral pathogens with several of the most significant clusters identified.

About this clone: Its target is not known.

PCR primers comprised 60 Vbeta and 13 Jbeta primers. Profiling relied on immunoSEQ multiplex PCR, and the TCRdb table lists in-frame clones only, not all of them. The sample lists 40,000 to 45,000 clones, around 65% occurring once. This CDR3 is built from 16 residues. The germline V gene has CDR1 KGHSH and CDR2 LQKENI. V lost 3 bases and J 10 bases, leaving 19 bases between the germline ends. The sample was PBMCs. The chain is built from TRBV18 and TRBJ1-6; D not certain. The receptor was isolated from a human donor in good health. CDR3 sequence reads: CASSPSRPTSGSPLHF. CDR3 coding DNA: TGTGCCAGCTCACCGTCCCGGCCGACGTCGGGGTCACCCCTCCACTTT.